This is a list of T cell receptor beta chains from one sample in a study of CD8+CD57+ T cells in acquired aplastic anemia. TCRdb called the reads again in MiXCR, with one record for every CDR3 protein. This sample has 74,000 or so distinct CDR3 sequences, with around half found just once. Input material: sorted CD4+, CD8+, or CD8+CD57+ T cells (not recorded which) from PBMCs. The source is a human donor in good health, serving as a control. Both conserved end residues are part of each CDR3. Each record gives: V gene, J gene, CDR3 protein.

v_call: TRBV9
j_call: TRBJ1-6
cdr3_aa: CASSVSDPGDNSPLHF

v_call: TRBV4-1
j_call: TRBJ2-4
cdr3_aa: CASSQNDQGDIIQYF

v_call: TRBV2
j_call: TRBJ2-1
cdr3_aa: CASSDRGKRNEQFF

v_call: TRBV29-1
j_call: TRBJ1-1
cdr3_aa: CSVGGTEAFF

v_call: TRBV2
j_call: TRBJ2-3
cdr3_aa: CASRPWGTDTQYF

v_call: TRBV29-1
j_call: TRBJ2-7
cdr3_aa: CSVHGLASPYEQYF

v_call: TRBV7-3
j_call: TRBJ1-2
cdr3_aa: CASSSVGYGYTF

v_call: TRBV19
j_call: TRBJ2-3
cdr3_aa: CASSIAGTADTQYF

v_call: TRBV15
j_call: TRBJ2-6
cdr3_aa: CATSRASQQGASGANVLTF

v_call: TRBV7-9
j_call: TRBJ2-3
cdr3_aa: CASSSGGDTQYF

v_call: TRBV25-1
j_call: TRBJ1-1
cdr3_aa: CASSDRSSDAEAFF

v_call: TRBV25-1
j_call: TRBJ2-6
cdr3_aa: CASSELQASGANVLTF

v_call: TRBV13
j_call: TRBJ2-7
cdr3_aa: CASSLAVASSSYEQYF

v_call: TRBV7-6
j_call: TRBJ2-7
cdr3_aa: CASSSGLAGVEQYF

v_call: TRBV15
j_call: TRBJ2-1
cdr3_aa: CATSRGLPGQGNNEQFF

v_call: TRBV5-1
j_call: TRBJ2-2
cdr3_aa: CASSLVYWGIGELFF

v_call: TRBV9
j_call: TRBJ2-5
cdr3_aa: CASSVGSAGGWETQYF

v_call: TRBV2
j_call: TRBJ2-3
cdr3_aa: CARRLSGRAVDTQYF

v_call: TRBV7-4
j_call: TRBJ1-5
cdr3_aa: CASSLGCRQPQHF

v_call: TRBV15
j_call: TRBJ2-1
cdr3_aa: CATSEPGPPFYNEQFF

v_call: TRBV6-1
j_call: TRBJ2-7
cdr3_aa: CASSELTGGSYEQYF